The 19 T cell receptor beta chains below come from one sample, sequenced in a study of long-term antiretroviral therapy in people with HIV. They ran version v3.0 of the immunoSEQ assay at survey level. The table came from immunoSEQ multiplex PCR; TCRdb's copy has only in-frame clones and leaves some out. Of about 15,000 clones in the sample, about 88% were seen once. This material consisted of unsorted PBMCs, taken 6.9 years after starting antiretroviral therapy. The receptor source for this set is a man aged 45-60 years with HIV.

The chain joins TRBV19 to TRBJ2-4; 11 nucleotides align to TRBD2. V dropped 5 bases and J dropped 4; count of bases not matched to a gene: 4. Germline assignment: CDR1 LNHDA and CDR2 SQIVND (reference sequence). The CDR3 totals 15 residues. CDR3 in amino acids: CASSPWTSGKNIQYF. CDR3 coding DNA: TGTGCCAGTAGTCCGTGGACTAGCGGGAAAAACATTCAGTACTTC.

J is TRBJ2-3 and V is TRBV14; 8 bases line up with TRBD2. The CDR3 consists of 20 residues. Germline loops: CDR1 SGHDN, CDR2 FVKESK. V shed 4 bases, J shed 1 base, and the junction held 19 bases outside the gene matches. The CDR3 region has the DNA TGTGCCAGCAGCCCCCCCGTGGTAGGCAGCGGGAGATGGGGCACAGATACGCAGTATTTT. Its protein is CASSPPVVGSGRWGTDTQYF. Combining the CDR3 with reference TRBV14 and TRBJ2-3 gives the whole variable domain EAGVTQFPSHSVIEKGQTVTLRCDPISGHDNLYWYRRVMGKEIKFLLHFVKESKQDESGMPNNRFLAERTGGTYSTLKVQPAELEDSGVYFCASSPPVVGSGRWGTDTQYFGPGTRLTVL.

The rearrangement uses TRBV7-9 and TRBJ1-5; 7 positions agree with TRBD1. The CDR3 is 14 amino acids. CDR1 and CDR2 from the germline V gene are SEHNR and FQNEAQ (reference sequence). V trimming: 5 bases; J trimming: 9 bases; junction bases outside the gene matches: 10. In DNA form, the CDR3 reads TGTGCCAGCAGCCAATCAGGGACAGCCGCGCCCCAGCATTTT. Its translation is CASSQSGTAAPQHF.

The chain employs TRBV6-5 and TRBJ1-5; D remains ambiguous. This CDR3 region has 15 residues. CDR1 and CDR2 (germline): MNHEY, SVGAGI. V lost 0 bases to trimming and J lost 4 bases, with 10 bases between them. The CDR3 protein is CASSYSSGENQPQHF. CDR3 in DNA: TGTGCCAGCAGTTACTCGTCGGGAGAAAATCAGCCCCAGCATTTT.

V is TRBV19 and J is TRBJ2-1; the D gene is possibly TRBD2 (5 bases). This CDR3 spans 15 amino acids. Germline lookup yields CDR1 LNHDA and CDR2 SQIVND (reference sequence). The V end lost 5 bases, the J end lost 2 bases, and 13 bases lay between the germline ends. CDR3: CASSAAGLPYNEQFF. The CDR3 DNA follows: TGTGCCAGTAGTGCCGCGGGCCTTCCCTACAATGAGCAGTTCTTC.

The chain employs TRBV19 and TRBJ2-6, with no clear D. Per germline, CDR1 LNHDA and CDR2 SQIVND (reference sequence). Deletions cut 5 bases from V and 0 bases from J, with 11 bases between. The CDR3 loop spans 16 amino acids. The CDR3 here is CASSSIRTSGANVLTF. CDR3 DNA sequence: TGTGCCAGTAGTTCTATCCGGACCTCTGGGGCCAACGTCCTGACTTTC.

CDR3 nucleotides: TGTGCCAGCAGTGAGGCGAGGAAAACTGAAGCTTTCTTT. The encoded protein is CASSEARKTEAFF. The chain joins TRBV6-5 to TRBJ1-1; D ambiguous. This CDR3 is built from 13 residues. Germline V gene data show CDR1 as MNHEY and CDR2 as SVGAGI. V dropped 5 bases and J dropped 5 bases, with 12 bases sitting between them.

This clone was counted a single time. The CDR3 loop is CASRRDKSNTGELFF. CDR3 bases: TGTGCCAGCAGACGGGACAAATCGAACACCGGGGAGCTGTTTTTT. This chain connects TRBV28 to TRBJ2-2, with D maybe TRBD1 (6 bases). The CDR3 runs to 15 residues. The germline gives CDR1 MDHEN, CDR2 SYDVKM. With 6 bases removed from V and 0 bases from J, the gap between germline ends came to 11 bases.

V gene TRBV5-4 combines with J gene TRBJ2-7; D unresolved. Germline V gives CDR1 SGHNT, CDR2 YYREEE (reference sequence). The length of the CDR3 is 14 residues. V lost 2 bases and J 2 bases, leaving 11 bases between the germline ends. The CDR3 DNA reads as TGTGCCAGCAGCTTCGTGGGGTCTACCTACGAGCAGTACTTC. Amino acid sequence: CASSFVGSTYEQYF. The entire variable domain, with the rest obtained from reference TRBV5-4 and TRBJ2-7, is as follows: ETGVTQSPTHLIKTRGQQVTLRCSSQSGHNTVSWYQQALGQGPQFIFQYYREEENGRGNFPPRFSGLQFPNYSSELNVNALELDDSALYLCASSFVGSTYEQYFGPGTRLTVT.

The rearrangement uses TRBV19 and TRBJ2-3; no clear D. Trimming shortened V by 3 bases and J by 3 bases, and 7 bases separated the two germline ends. CDR3 size: 13 residues. Germline CDR1 is LNHDA and CDR2 is SQIVND (reference sequence). Here the CDR3 reads CASSIIVTDTQYF. The DNA of the CDR3 is TGTGCCAGTAGTATTATTGTAACAGATACGCAGTATTTT.

The V call is TRBV7-8, the J call TRBJ2-7; D uncertain. Trimming took off 4 bases at V and 1 base at J, with 11 bases between the two ends. The V gene's germline CDR1 is SGHVS and CDR2 FQNEAQ. The CDR3 spans 14 residues. CDR3 amino acids: CASSSWYSSYEQYF. The CDR3 DNA reads as TGTGCCAGCAGCTCCTGGTACAGTTCCTACGAGCAGTACTTC.

The V gene is TRBV15, the J gene TRBJ2-1, with 8 nucleotides matching TRBD2. CDR3 length equals 14 residues. Per germline, CDR1 LNHNV and CDR2 YYDKDF (reference sequence). With 7 bases clipped from V and 5 bases from J, the junction kept 7 bases outside the gene matches. CDR3 residues: CATTPGGADNEQFF. The CDR3 bases are TGTGCCACCACCCCGGGAGGGGCAGACAATGAGCAGTTCTTC.

This clone was observed once. The rearrangement links TRBV5-1 to TRBJ2-7; possible D gene TRBD1, 7 bases. Per the germline V gene, CDR1 is SGHRS and CDR2 is YFSETQ. This CDR3 has 14 residues. The V end was cut by 1 base, the J end by 4 bases, with 12 bases between. The chain's CDR3 is CASSLSAGGYEQYF. The CDR3 coding sequence is TGCGCCAGCAGCTTGTCGGCAGGGGGGTACGAGCAGTACTTC.

The chain employs TRBV7-3 and TRBJ2-1, with D possibly matching TRBD1 (5 bases). V lost 3 bases, J lost 7 bases, and 13 bases lay in between. The CDR3 spans 14 residues. CDR1 is SGHTA and CDR2 is FQGTGA in the germline V gene. The CDR3 bases are TGTGCCAGCAGCTTTCAGGGTATCAGAAATGAGCAGTTCTTC. As protein: CASSFQGIRNEQFF.

This chain uses TRBV27 with TRBJ1-1; 9 nucleotides match TRBD1. The CDR3 is 15 amino acids. V shed 5 bases, J shed 0 bases, and the junction held 4 bases outside the gene matches. CDR1 is MNHEY, CDR2 SMNVEV, per germline (reference sequence). The CDR3: CASSQGTGMNTEAFF. Here the CDR3 DNA reads TGTGCCAGCAGTCAGGGGACAGGGATGAACACTGAAGCTTTCTTT.

This clone was detected only once. V and J are TRBV4-1 and TRBJ2-3; D gene unclear. CDR3 length: 13 amino acids. Germline CDR1 MGHRA, CDR2 YSYEKL. V lost 3 bases, J lost 6 bases, and 10 bases lay in between. CDR3 sequence reads: CASSQEMADTQYF. CDR3 sequence (DNA): TGCGCCAGCAGCCAGGAGATGGCCGATACGCAGTATTTT.

The rearrangement uses TRBV6-1 and TRBJ1-5; perhaps TRBD1 as D (6 bases). Between the trimmed V and J ends, which lost 6 bases and 1 base, there was a span of 10 bases. The CDR3 totals 14 residues. CDR1 MNHNS and CDR2 SASEGT come from the germline V gene. CDR3 amino acids: CASRGTFSNQPQHF. The CDR3 bases are TGTGCCAGCAGGGGGACATTCAGCAATCAGCCCCAGCATTTT.

This chain uses TRBV7-8 with TRBJ1-1, with D possibly matching TRBD1 (5 bases). This CDR3 is built from 13 residues. Germline CDR1 is SGHVS and CDR2 is FQNEAQ. The V gene lost 1 base and the J gene lost 5 bases, with 8 bases spanning the gap. The CDR3 nucleotides read TGTGCCAGCAGCTTAGGGGCAGGGACTGAAGCTTTCTTT. It specifies CASSLGAGTEAFF.

J is TRBJ1-5 and V is TRBV11-3; D unclear. The CDR3 has 13 amino acids. The germline gives CDR1 SGHNT, CDR2 YENEEA. Trimming cost V 3 bases and J 4 bases, with 7 bases left between them. As DNA, the CDR3 is TGTGCCAGCAGCTTCTACAAAAATCAGCCCCAGCATTTT. Translated: CASSFYKNQPQHF.